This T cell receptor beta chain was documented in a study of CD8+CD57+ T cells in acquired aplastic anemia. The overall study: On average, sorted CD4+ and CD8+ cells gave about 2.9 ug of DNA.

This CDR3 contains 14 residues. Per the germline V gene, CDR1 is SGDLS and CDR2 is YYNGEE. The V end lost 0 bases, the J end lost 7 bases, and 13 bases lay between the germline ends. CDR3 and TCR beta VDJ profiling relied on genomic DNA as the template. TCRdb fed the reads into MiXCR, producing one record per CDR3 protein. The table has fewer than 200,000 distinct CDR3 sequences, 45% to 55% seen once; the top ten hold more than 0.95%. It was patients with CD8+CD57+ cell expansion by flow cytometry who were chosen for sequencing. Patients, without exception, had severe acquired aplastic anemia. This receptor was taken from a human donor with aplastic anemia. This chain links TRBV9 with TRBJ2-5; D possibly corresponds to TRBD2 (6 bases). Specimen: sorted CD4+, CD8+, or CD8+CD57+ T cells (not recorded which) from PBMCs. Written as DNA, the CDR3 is TGTGCCAGCAGCGTAGATGGGGGGAGCGCGACCCAGTACTTC. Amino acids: CASSVDGGSATQYF.